The 16 T cell receptor beta chains in this list originate from one sample, sequenced in a study of cytomegalovirus exposure and HLA in healthy donors. The PCR used 60 Vbeta and 13 Jbeta primers. Method: immunoSEQ multiplex PCR; TCRdb's copy keeps in-frame clones and lacks some. The sample contains approximately 120,000 clones, more than 75% of which appear only once. The material sequenced was PBMCs. The receptors here all came from a man in his forties in good health and CMV-seronegative.

J is TRBJ2-7 and V is TRBV12-5, with TRBD2 as a possible D gene (6 bases). Germline assignment: CDR1 LGHNT and CDR2 FRNRAP. V was clipped by 5 bases and J by 6 bases, with 14 bases between them. The CDR3 consists of 13 residues. CDR3 sequence: CASGKSGATEQYF. The DNA of the CDR3 is TGTGCTAGTGGTAAATCGGGAGCGACCGAGCAGTACTTC.

Only one count was recorded for this clone. This chain uses TRBV7-3 with TRBJ2-7, with 10 positions matching TRBD1. CDR3 size: 14 residues. Germline V lookup: CDR1 SGHTA, CDR2 FQGTGA. The V segment lost 5 bases and the J segment 6 bases; nucleotides outside the gene matches: 7. CDR3 residues: CASSHQGQGSEQYF. CDR3 sequence (DNA): TGTGCCAGCAGCCACCAGGGACAGGGGAGCGAGCAGTACTTC. Looking up the rest from reference TRBV7-3 and TRBJ2-7 gives the full variable domain: GAGVSQTPSNKVTEKGKYVELRCDPISGHTALYWYRQSLGQGPEFLIYFQGTGAADDSGLPNDRFFAVRPEGSVSTLKIQRTERGDSAVYLCASSHQGQGSEQYFGPGTRLTVT.

The J gene is TRBJ2-7, the V gene TRBV7-9; TRBD1 agrees at 11 bases. CDR3 length equals 15 residues. V was clipped by 5 bases and J by 3 bases; unmatched bases: 6. Germline V gene lookup returns CDR1 SEHNR and CDR2 FQNEAQ (reference sequence). The CDR3 DNA follows: TGTGCCAGCAGCCACCGGACAGGGGGCCTCTACGAGCAGTACTTC. It is translated as CASSHRTGGLYEQYF.

The rearrangement links TRBV4-1 to TRBJ2-6; possible D gene TRBD2, 7 bases. The ends were cut back, 1 base at V and 8 bases at J, with 15 bases in the middle. This CDR3 comprises 16 residues. Germline V lookup: CDR1 MGHRA, CDR2 YSYEKL. The CDR3 DNA reads as TGCGCCAGCAGCCAAGTTGGAGGGGGGGTGACCAACGTCCTGACTTTC. Translation: CASSQVGGGVTNVLTF.

The rearrangement uses TRBV7-3 and TRBJ2-3; D not resolved. V was clipped by 6 bases and J by 1 base, with 8 bases between them. Looked up from germline, CDR1 is SGHTA and CDR2 is FQGTGA. This CDR3 is 13 amino acids long. DNA for the CDR3: TGTGCCAGCAGGACTGACGGCACAGATACGCAGTATTTT. Its translation is CASRTDGTDTQYF.

The gene calls are TRBV19 and TRBJ1-1; no definite D call. V was pared by 5 bases and J by 4 bases, with 14 bases between. Germline-derived CDR1 and CDR2 are LNHDA and SQIVND (reference sequence). The CDR3 is made up of 14 amino acids. The DNA for the CDR3 is TGTGCCAGTAGTGGAGGGATCTGGGGCACTGAAGCTTTCTTT. Translated: CASSGGIWGTEAFF.

This chain uses TRBV9 with TRBJ2-7, with 7 bases fitting TRBD1. This CDR3 is built from 14 residues. With V trimmed by 3 bases and J by 1 base, 4 bases remained unmatched. Germline V gene lookup returns CDR1 SGDLS and CDR2 YYNGEE. The CDR3 here is CASSEETGSYEQYF. In DNA, the CDR3 is TGTGCCAGCAGCGAAGAGACAGGGTCCTACGAGCAGTACTTC. Combining the CDR3 with reference TRBV9 and TRBJ2-7 gives the whole variable domain DSGVTQTPKHLITATGQRVTLRCSPRSGDLSVYWYQQSLDQGLQFLIQYYNGEERAKGNILERFSAQQFPDLHSELNLSSLELGDSALYFCASSEETGSYEQYFGPGTRLTVT.

This chain joins TRBV5-6 and TRBJ1-6, with 7 bases that match TRBD1. Germline V CDR1 and CDR2: SGHDT, YYEEEE. This CDR3 spans 16 amino acids. The ends lost 3 bases at V and 6 bases at J; junction bases unmatched: 9. CDR3 sequence: CASSSTRDSLNSPLHF. The DNA of the CDR3 is TGTGCCAGCAGCTCCACCCGGGACAGTCTTAATTCACCCCTCCACTTT. The full variable domain, its missing parts supplied by reference TRBV5-6 and TRBJ1-6, is DAGVTQSPTHLIKTRGQQVTLRCSPKSGHDTVSWYQQALGQGPQFIFQYYEEEERQRGNFPDRFSGHQFPNYSSELNVNALLLGDSALYLCASSSTRDSLNSPLHFGNGTRLTVT.

V is TRBV30 and J is TRBJ1-2, with 7 bases aligning to TRBD1. V shed 4 bases, J shed 2 bases, and the junction held 4 bases outside the gene matches. From germline, CDR1 is GTSNPN and CDR2 SVGIG (reference sequence). The CDR3 sequence is 13 residues long. The CDR3 spells CAWNRQGNYGYTF. The CDR3 DNA reads TGTGCCTGGAATCGACAGGGCAACTATGGCTACACCTTC.

CDR3 sequence (DNA): TGTGCTTCGCAGACGGAGGACAGGGAGGAAGAAGCTTTCTTT. Protein product: CASQTEDREEEAFF. The rearrangement joins TRBV7-9 to TRBJ1-1, with 8 bases aligning to TRBD1. This CDR3 has 14 amino acids. Germline V lookup: CDR1 SEHNR, CDR2 FQNEAQ (reference sequence).

The chain has TRBV5-1 and TRBJ2-1; D is perhaps TRBD2 (5 bases). The V end lost 1 base, the J end lost 8 bases, and 13 bases lay between the germline ends. Germline V CDR1 and CDR2: SGHRS, YFSETQ. CDR3 length: 14 amino acids. The CDR3 DNA follows: TGCGCCAGCAGCTTGAGCGGTCGAAAGGATGAGCAGTTCTTC. Protein sequence: CASSLSGRKDEQFF.

The gene calls are TRBV5-6 and TRBJ2-7, with a weak D call TRBD2 (5 bases). The V gene lost 4 bases and the J gene lost 4 bases, with 9 bases spanning the gap. This CDR3 is built from 12 residues. Germline V gives CDR1 SGHDT, CDR2 YYEEEE. The CDR3 coding sequence is TGTGCCAGCAGCAGCGGTCGTTACGAGCAGTACTTC. Amino acids: CASSSGRYEQYF.

The V call is TRBV5-8, the J call TRBJ1-2; 8 bases agree with TRBD1. Germline CDR1 and CDR2: SGHTS and YDEGEE. The length of the CDR3 is 14 residues. V was pared by 6 bases and J by 6 bases, with 10 bases of the junction left unmatched. Here the CDR3 reads CASKNRGRFNGYTF. CDR3 sequence (DNA): TGTGCCAGCAAAAACAGGGGGAGGTTTAATGGCTACACCTTC.

The chain joins TRBV19 to TRBJ1-4; weak D call: TRBD1 (5 bases). Germline CDR1 reads LNHDA; CDR2 reads SQIVND (reference sequence). V lost 4 bases and J 8 bases, leaving 14 bases between the germline ends. This CDR3 comprises 14 residues. The CDR3 reads CASSRLDSREKLFF. The DNA of the CDR3 is TGTGCCAGTAGTAGGCTCGACAGCCGGGAAAAACTGTTTTTT.

This CDR3 is CSVQITDTQYF. The CDR3 region has the DNA TGCAGCGTCCAGATAACAGATACGCAGTATTTT. The rearrangement joins TRBV29-1 to TRBJ2-3; D gene ambiguous. Trimming left V 6 bases short and J 3 bases short, with 7 bases between. CDR1 SQVTM and CDR2 ANQGSEA come from the germline V gene. The CDR3 consists of 11 residues.

The chain employs TRBV13 and TRBJ2-7, with D perhaps TRBD2 (6 bases). The CDR3 totals 14 residues. Trimming took off 4 bases at V and 3 bases at J, with 13 bases between the two ends. The germline V gene encodes CDR1 PRHDT and CDR2 FYEKMQ (reference sequence). The CDR3 coding sequence is TGTGCCAGCAGCTCCGGGACTCTTGGCTACGAGCAGTACTTC. It is translated as CASSSGTLGYEQYF.